Listed below are T cell receptor beta chains from one sample, sequenced in a study of tumor-infiltrating lymphocytes in primary liver carcinoma. TCRdb used MiXCR to reprocess the multiplex PCR reads, holding one entry per CDR3 protein. The sample records 150,000 to 200,000 distinct CDR3 sequences, around four fifths being singletons. The sequenced material came from tumor tissue from primary liver carcinoma. The receptors shown here come from a man aged 35-49 years with primary liver carcinoma and hepatitis B virus infection. Both conserved end residues are trimmed from each CDR3. Fields, in order: V gene, J gene, CDR3 protein.

TRBV6-2/TRBV6-3,TRBJ2-7,SNSLRERAHEQY
TRBV29-1,TRBJ1-1,GVAAGWGMNIEAF
TRBV6-5,TRBJ1-2,ASSSRGTYSYT
TRBV4-2,TRBJ2-1,VSSRRTGSGVNEQF
TRBV10-3,TRBJ2-7,AISLQGGDSYEQN
TRBV5-4,TRBJ2-3,ANRVMGLRGDTRY
TRBV29-1,TRBJ2-3,SVHRGPDTQY
TRBV6-2/TRBV6-3,TRBJ2-3,ASRYRVVIDTQY
TRBV11-2,TRBJ2-4,TSTTLAVTKNIQY
TRBV28,TRBJ1-1,AISSMPLEAF
TRBV5-1,TRBJ2-7,ASSPGLMGVNEQY
TRBV11-1,TRBJ2-7,ASSFRWAEENEQY
TRBV5-6,TRBJ2-2,VNSLWGLVRTTGELF
TRBV29-1,TRBJ1-2,SVDADGYA
TRBV6-1,TRBJ2-5,ASSENLMGVAVGETQY
TRBV6-1,TRBJ2-6,ASSGQGMAEANVLT
TRBV28,TRBJ2-2,ASIPGQMNIGELF
TRBV5-6,TRBJ2-7,ASSFPGLTYKQY
TRBV4-2,TRBJ2-3,ASSPRTGLTDTQY
TRBV12-3/TRBV12-4,TRBJ1-1,ANSPLWTESF
TRBV5-4,TRBJ1-2,ATRGTGGLDYGYT
TRBV6-1,TRBJ2-3,VSSQTDTQY
TRBV29-1,TRBJ2-7,SACWGNHDQY
TRBV29-1,TRBJ2-2,NTKGNGEPF
TRBV29-1,TRBJ1-2,SVPHDRDMNGYT
TRBV29-1,TRBJ2-5,SVESAGRQAQY
TRBV11-1,TRBJ2-4,TSSYPGTSETKKIQY
TRBV11-3,TRBJ1-1,ASSAGLKTEAF
TRBV11-2,TRBJ2-3,ASSLNPRGDTQY
TRBV5-6,TRBJ1-2,ASNLTSNYGYT
TRBV5-6,TRBJ2-1,ASSWNLQGRGYDEQF
TRBV6-2/TRBV6-3,TRBJ1-5,VSSYRTEQPQH
TRBV11-3,TRBJ1-5,DSSDSYSNQPQH
TRBV6-1,TRBJ2-7,ASNERQTYKQY
TRBV2,TRBJ1-1,ASSEELFSAAF
TRBV28,TRBJ1-5,VSSSGRQGSNQPQH
TRBV14,TRBJ2-1,ASSAVTGCVKNERF
TRBV4-2,TRBJ2-7,AGSQDRGGHEQY
TRBV4-2,TRBJ2-2,ASSQYQVGGELF
TRBV6-6,TRBJ2-3,ASRQRFSTDTQY
TRBV11-1,TRBJ2-1,ASSFRGPLDNKQF
TRBV30,TRBJ2-3,AWNTGYPYTQY
TRBV29-1,TRBJ2-7,SVEEWDRGIDEQY